The 23 T cell receptor beta chains listed next were all sequenced from one sample in a study of control samples from healthy donors and cancer patients. The table came from immunoSEQ multiplex PCR; TCRdb's copy has only in-frame clones and leaves some out. The table records around 76,000 clones, roughly 90% of them present only once. Sequenced: PBMCs. The receptors were sampled from a woman in her 50s with colorectal cancer.

The chain carries TRBV27 and TRBJ2-1; a weak D match, TRBD2 (5 bases). Trimming pared 5 bases from V and 4 bases from J, leaving 15 bases between. From germline, CDR1 is MNHEY and CDR2 SMNVEV (reference sequence). There are 15 residues in the CDR3. The CDR3 DNA reads as TGTGCCAGCAGTGTGGTGAGGGTGAGGTACAATGAGCAGTTCTTC. The encoded protein is CASSVVRVRYNEQFF.

This chain connects TRBV20-1 to TRBJ2-3; TRBD1 aligns across 11 bases. The CDR3 consists of 15 residues. From germline, CDR1 is DFQATT and CDR2 SNEGSKA (reference sequence). The trim removed 3 bases at V and 8 bases at J, leaving 10 bases unmatched. The CDR3 sequence is CSASPRGQGVLTQYF. CDR3 sequence (DNA): TGCAGTGCTAGTCCAAGGGGACAGGGGGTCCTTACGCAGTATTTT.

The V gene is TRBV6-2 or TRBV6-3, the J gene TRBJ2-3; 8 bases agree with TRBD2. The CDR3 consists of 16 residues. Germline values: CDR1 MNHEY, CDR2 SVGEGT. Trimming took 5 bases from V and 4 from J; bases not matched to a gene: 11. CDR3 DNA: TGTGCCAGCAGTCCCCTAGCGGGCCTGGCCCCAGATACGCAGTATTTT. Its protein is CASSPLAGLAPDTQYF.

The V gene is TRBV5-1, the J gene TRBJ1-2; D remains ambiguous. Germline CDR1 SGHRS, CDR2 YFSETQ. The length of the CDR3 is 15 residues. Trimming removed 3 bases at V and 6 bases at J, with 18 bases between. CDR3 region: CASSSLMGTGNGYTF. CDR3 nucleotides: TGCGCCAGCAGCTCCCTTATGGGCACGGGTAATGGCTACACCTTC.

The rearrangement links TRBV24-1 to TRBJ2-1; no definite D call. Germline assignment: CDR1 KGHDR and CDR2 SFDVKD. The V end was cut by 0 bases, the J end by 7 bases, with 12 bases between. The CDR3 extends over 15 amino acids. The CDR3 spells CATSDLQSQANEQFF. CDR3 nucleotides: TGTGCCACCAGTGATTTGCAATCTCAGGCGAATGAGCAGTTCTTC.

The gene calls are TRBV6-5 and TRBJ2-2; D is undetermined. Trimming shortened V by 7 bases and J by 2 bases, and 14 bases separated the two germline ends. Germline lookup yields CDR1 MNHEY and CDR2 SVGAGI. The CDR3 loop spans 15 amino acids. The CDR3, as DNA: TGTGCCAGCAAGAAGAGGACGGTTAACACCGGGGAGCTGTTTTTT. It specifies CASKKRTVNTGELFF.

The gene calls are TRBV7-9 and TRBJ1-1; D may be TRBD1 (6 bases). Germline V gene lookup returns CDR1 SEHNR and CDR2 FQNEAQ (reference sequence). The CDR3 loop spans 15 amino acids. The germline V and J ends were trimmed by 6 bases and 1 base, with 15 bases remaining between them. DNA of the CDR3: TGTGCCAGCAGGTACCAGGGGAGTCAGAACACTGAAGCTTTCTTT. Its translation: CASRYQGSQNTEAFF.

The V and J genes are TRBV10-1 and TRBJ1-3; D is unresolved. Trimming pared 3 bases from V and 4 bases from J, leaving 1 base between. This CDR3 is 11 amino acids long. Germline V lookup: CDR1 WNHNN, CDR2 SYGVQD (reference sequence). The CDR3 sequence is CASSDGNTIYF. The DNA of the CDR3 is TGCGCCAGCAGTGACGGAAACACCATATATTTT.

The V gene is TRBV24-1, the J gene TRBJ2-2; 7 bases map to TRBD2. This CDR3 spans 15 amino acids. Germline loops: CDR1 KGHDR, CDR2 SFDVKD. The V gene end was trimmed by 3 bases and the J gene end by 1 base; junction bases not matched to a gene: 1. The CDR3 DNA is TGTGCCACCAGTGATCCTAGCGGGAACACCGGGGAGCTGTTTTTT. It specifies CATSDPSGNTGELFF.

This clone came up a few times. The chain employs TRBV30 and TRBJ1-2; tentative D call: TRBD1 (5 bases). CDR1 is GTSNPN and CDR2 is SVGIG in the germline V gene (reference sequence). The CDR3 loop spans 11 amino acids. The V end lost 8 bases, the J end lost 5 bases, and 12 bases lay between the germline ends. In DNA, the CDR3 is TGTGCCCGACAGTCAGGGTATGGCTACACCTTC. This translates into CARQSGYGYTF.

This sequence joins TRBV7-8 and TRBJ2-2; 8 bases fit TRBD1. The CDR3 covers 17 residues. In germline, CDR1 is SGHVS, CDR2 FQNEAQ. The junction had 10 bases not matched to a gene; V was cut back by 0 bases and J by 7 bases. CDR3 DNA sequence: TGTGCCAGCAGCTTAGCGCAGTGGCAGGGGGCAGGCGGGGAGCTGTTTTTT. Amino acid sequence: CASSLAQWQGAGGELFF.

Written as DNA, the CDR3 is TGTGCCAGCAGCTTAAGCGGACAGGGGTTTGAAAAACTGTTTTTT. This sequence encodes CASSLSGQGFEKLFF. This chain links TRBV7-2 with TRBJ1-4; TRBD1 matches at 9 bases. The CDR3 has 15 amino acids. Germline CDR1 reads SGHTA; CDR2 reads FQGNSA. The J segment lost 7 bases and the V segment lost 2 bases, leaving 5 bases of the junction unmatched.

The chain recombines TRBV5-4 with TRBJ1-2, with 8 bases identical to TRBD1. Germline CDR1 and CDR2: SGHNT and YYREEE (reference sequence). The CDR3 is made up of 12 amino acids. The ends lost 4 bases at V and 8 bases at J; junction bases unmatched: 4. The CDR3 coding sequence is TGTGCCAGCAGCGTGGACAGGGACGGCTACACCTTC. Its protein product is CASSVDRDGYTF. The whole variable domain, remainder taken from reference TRBV5-4 and TRBJ1-2, is ETGVTQSPTHLIKTRGQQVTLRCSSQSGHNTVSWYQQALGQGPQFIFQYYREEENGRGNFPPRFSGLQFPNYSSELNVNALELDDSALYLCASSVDRDGYTFGSGTRLTVV.

The chain is built from TRBV5-4 and TRBJ1-2; D might be TRBD1 (5 bases). The germline CDR1 and CDR2 sequences are SGHNT and YYREEE (reference sequence). Trimming took 2 bases from V and 4 from J, leaving 12 bases between them. The CDR3 length is 14 residues. The CDR3 bases are TGTGCCAGCAGCTTCTACCAGGGTGGCTATGGCTACACCTTC. Translation: CASSFYQGGYGYTF.

This clone was counted a single time. The chain has TRBV7-2 and TRBJ1-2; D remains unclear. The CDR3 runs to 13 residues. The V end lost 2 bases, the J end lost 5 bases, and 9 bases lay between the germline ends. The V gene's germline CDR1 is SGHTA and CDR2 FQGNSA. CDR3 loop: CASSLSRVYGYTF. The CDR3 DNA sequence: TGTGCCAGCAGCTTATCTCGTGTGTATGGCTACACCTTC.

The chain uses TRBV5-1 and TRBJ1-2; unclear D gene. CDR1 SGHRS and CDR2 YFSETQ come from the germline V gene. The V gene lost 2 bases and the J gene lost 2 bases, with 13 bases spanning the gap. The CDR3 runs to 15 residues. Written as DNA, the CDR3 is TGCGCCAGCAGCTTCGTGGGCAGCTTGAACTATGGCTACACCTTC. Encoded protein: CASSFVGSLNYGYTF. The whole variable domain, remainder taken from reference TRBV5-1 and TRBJ1-2, is KAGVTQTPRYLIKTRGQQVTLSCSPISGHRSVSWYQQTPGQGLQFLFEYFSETQRNKGNFPGRFSGRQFSNSRSEMNVSTLELGDSALYLCASSFVGSLNYGYTFGSGTRLTVV.

CDR3: CAWSAPRGYIYF. The CDR3 DNA is TGTGCCTGGAGCGCCCCTCGGGGGTACATATATTTT. V and J are TRBV30 and TRBJ1-3; the D gene is possibly TRBD1 (5 bases). CDR3 size: 12 residues. The germline V gene has CDR1 GTSNPN and CDR2 SVGIG (reference sequence). Trimming pared 3 bases from V and 12 bases from J, leaving 15 bases between.

The chain joins TRBV21-1 to TRBJ2-2; the table gives TRBD2 as D, unverified against the DNA. TRBV21-1 is designated a pseudogene. The CDR3 sequence is 19 residues long. CDR3 loop: CASSKTFPGGPSYTGELFF. For the CDR3, the DNA is TGTGCCAGCAGCAAAACCTTCCCGGGGGGACCAAGCTACACCGGGGAGCTGTTTTTT.

This chain uses TRBV5-1 with TRBJ1-3; TRBD1 aligns across 7 bases. With 4 bases clipped from V and 3 bases from J, the junction kept 4 bases outside the gene matches. CDR3 length: 14 residues. Per germline, CDR1 SGHRS and CDR2 YFSETQ. The CDR3 loop reads CASSDRTGGNTIYF. CDR3 coding DNA: TGCGCCAGCAGCGATCGGACAGGTGGAAACACCATATATTTT.

This sequence joins TRBV19 and TRBJ1-5; D possibly corresponds to TRBD1 (5 bases). The germline V gene encodes CDR1 LNHDA and CDR2 SQIVND (reference sequence). Trimming shortened V by 3 bases and J by 2 bases, and 8 bases separated the two germline ends. The CDR3 covers 14 residues. In DNA, the CDR3 is TGTGCCAGTAGTATCCGGGACGGCAATCAGCCCCAGCATTTT. It is translated as CASSIRDGNQPQHF.

This chain connects TRBV18 to TRBJ2-3; D remains ambiguous. The ends were cut back, 3 bases at V and 3 bases at J, with 7 bases in the middle. From germline, CDR1 is KGHSH and CDR2 LQKENI. The length of the CDR3 is 13 residues. This chain's CDR3 is CASSPGGTDTQYF. CDR3 coding DNA: TGTGCCAGCTCACCGGGCGGTACAGATACGCAGTATTTT.

J is TRBJ1-5 and V is TRBV21-1. TRBV21-1 is a pseudogene. This CDR3 comprises 14 residues. Here the CDR3 reads CASSKAGGDQPQHF. CDR3 sequence (DNA): TGTGCCAGCAGCAAAGCAGGGGGGGATCAGCCCCAGCATTTT.

The chain combines TRBV28 with TRBJ1-3; D unresolved. CDR3 length equals 17 residues. Germline loops: CDR1 MDHEN, CDR2 SYDVKM. V was trimmed by 4 bases and J by 0 bases, leaving 16 bases between them. The CDR3 bases are TGTGCCAGCAGTTCTAACCCCGGGCCCTCCTCTGGAAACACCATATATTTT. Translating gives CASSSNPGPSSGNTIYF.